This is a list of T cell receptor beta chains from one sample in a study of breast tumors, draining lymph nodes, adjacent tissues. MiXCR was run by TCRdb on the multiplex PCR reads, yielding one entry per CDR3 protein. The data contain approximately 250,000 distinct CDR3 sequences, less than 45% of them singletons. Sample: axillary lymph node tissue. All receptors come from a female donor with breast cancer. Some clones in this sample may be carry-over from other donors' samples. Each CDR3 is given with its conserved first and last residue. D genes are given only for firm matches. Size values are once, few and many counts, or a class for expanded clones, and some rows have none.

TGTGCCACCAGCGGAATAGCGGGCGCCCGCAATGAGCAGTTCTTC CATSGIAGARNEQFF TRBV24-1 TRBD2 - TRBJ2-1
TGTGCCAGCAGTTTCGGAGTTCAGGGTAACTATGGCTACACCTTC CASSFGVQGNYGYTF TRBV12-3/TRBV12-4 - many TRBJ1-2
TGTGCCAGCAGTGACCGGACAGGGGTCGAGCAGTACTTC CASSDRTGVEQYF TRBV2 TRBD1 many TRBJ2-7
TGTGCCAGCAAGCCAGGGGGCGTCAGCTCCTATAATTCACCCCTCCACTTT CASKPGGVSSYNSPLHF TRBV27 TRBD1 many TRBJ1-6
TGTGCCTGGGTGGGAGGGGGATCGCAGTATTTT CAWVGGGSQYF TRBV30 - many TRBJ2-3
TGCGCCAGCAGGCCGAGCTACAATGAGCAGTTCTTC CASRPSYNEQFF TRBV10-2 - many TRBJ2-1
TGTGCCAGCAGCGTAGTGGAGTCTAACTATGGCTACACCTTC CASSVVESNYGYTF TRBV9 - many TRBJ1-2
TGTGCCAGCAGCGTCGGACTAGCGGGAGACCTCTCCTACGAGCAGTACTTC CASSVGLAGDLSYEQYF TRBV9 TRBD2 many TRBJ2-7
TGCAGCGTCCCCGGCGGACCCCACGGCGAGCAGTACTTC CSVPGGPHGEQYF TRBV29-1 - - TRBJ2-7
TGCGCCAGCAGCCAAGTCTCAGGGACTGAGACCCAGTACTTC CASSQVSGTETQYF TRBV4-1 - many TRBJ2-5
TGCGCCAGCATTCTTCTGGACAGGGGGAACAGCAATCAGCCCCAGCATTTT CASILLDRGNSNQPQHF TRBV5-1 TRBD1 - TRBJ1-5
TGTGCCACCAGTGATTTGGCGGGACGGTCCTACGAGCAGTACTTC CATSDLAGRSYEQYF TRBV24-1 - many TRBJ2-7
TGCAGCTTTTTGACACGAACCTCCTACGAGCAGTACTTC CSFLTRTSYEQYF TRBV29-1 - - TRBJ2-7
TGCGCCAGCAGCTTACAGGGACGATCCTATAATTCACCCCTCCACTTT CASSLQGRSYNSPLHF TRBV5-1 - many TRBJ1-6
TGTGCCAGCAGCCCGCCGGGAGGGTTTAAGGAGCAGTACTTC CASSPPGGFKEQYF TRBV11-2 TRBD2 - TRBJ2-7
TGTGCCAGCAGCCCCAGGGGGGGACAGGGGGAGACCCAGTACTTC CASSPRGGQGETQYF TRBV7-9 TRBD1 once TRBJ2-5
TGTGCCAGCTCACCAAGGACAGGGGGCTGGCCCCAAAAACTGTTTTTT CASSPRTGGWPQKLFF TRBV18 TRBD1 few TRBJ1-4
TGTGCCAGCAGCTTCACTGACAGGGCAGGCGGGGAGCTGTTTTTT CASSFTDRAGGELFF TRBV7-3 TRBD1 many TRBJ2-2
TGTGCCATCAGTGGCCGAGGAGGGGCGGGCGAGCAGTACTTC CAISGRGGAGEQYF TRBV2 - - TRBJ2-7
TGCGCCAGCAGCCCTGGAGGGGTTTCGATGAACACTGAAGCTTTCTTT CASSPGGVSMNTEAFF TRBV5-4 - once TRBJ1-1
TGTGCCAGCAGCCTCCAGGGGGGGAACACTGAAGCTTTCTTT CASSLQGGNTEAFF TRBV7-2 TRBD1 few TRBJ1-1
TGTGCCAGCAGCCCTCAAGGGACTCCTGGTAGCACAGATACGCAGTATTTT CASSPQGTPGSTDTQYF TRBV9 - - TRBJ2-3
TGTGCCAGCAGCCCCCCCGGGACAGGGATCCGGGGGACCCAGTACTTC CASSPPGTGIRGTQYF TRBV7-2 TRBD1 many TRBJ2-5